This T cell receptor beta chain derives from a study of T cells after yellow fever vaccination. Overall study: SMART-Seq v4 Ultra Low Input prepared the low-cell-number fractions. Overall study findings and caveats: The study re-detected most primary-vaccination clones after the booster (around 96% CD4, roughly 85% CD8).

CDR1 and CDR2 (germline): SGHRS, YFSETQ. The CDR3 loop spans 15 amino acids. After removal of 6 bases from V and 6 bases from J, the junction contained 12 bases not matched to a gene. A process of 5'RACE template switching, which added a universal primer site and UMIs, was used to make TCR cDNA. TCRdb fed the 5' RACE reads into MiXCR, producing one record per CDR3 protein. This table has 350,000 or so distinct CDR3 sequences, 7% to 10% appearing once. The sample holds a few counts of this clonotype. Its antigen is still unknown. This chain links TRBV5-1 with TRBJ2-5, with 9 bases aligning to TRBD1. The TCR sequence derives from a man younger than 35 who received the YFV17D yellow fever vaccine. Specimen: PBMCs, collected about 49 days after the first yellow fever vaccination. The CDR3 sequence is CASKEQGADWKTQYF. In DNA form, the CDR3 reads TGCGCCAGCAAAGAACAGGGGGCGGACTGGAAGACCCAGTACTTC.